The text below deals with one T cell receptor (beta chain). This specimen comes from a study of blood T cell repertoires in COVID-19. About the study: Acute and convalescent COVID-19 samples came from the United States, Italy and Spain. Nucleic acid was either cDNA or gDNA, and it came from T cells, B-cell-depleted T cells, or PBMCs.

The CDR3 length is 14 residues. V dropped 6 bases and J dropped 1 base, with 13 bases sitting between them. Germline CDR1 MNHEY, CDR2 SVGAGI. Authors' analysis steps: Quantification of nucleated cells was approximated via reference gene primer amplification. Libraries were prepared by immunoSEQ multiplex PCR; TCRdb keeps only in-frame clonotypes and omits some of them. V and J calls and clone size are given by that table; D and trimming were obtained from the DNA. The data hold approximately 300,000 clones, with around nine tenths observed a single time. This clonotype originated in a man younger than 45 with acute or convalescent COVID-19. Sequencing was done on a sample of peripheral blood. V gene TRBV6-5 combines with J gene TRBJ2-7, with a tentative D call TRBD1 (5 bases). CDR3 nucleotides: TGTGCCAGCAGCCTCCTGACAGCTTCCTACGAGCAGTACTTC. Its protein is CASSLLTASYEQYF.